This T cell receptor beta chain was obtained from a study of CD8 T cells in ankylosing spondylitis. The CDR3 is 13 amino acids. The V end lost 1 base, the J end lost 3 bases, and 7 bases lay between the germline ends. Study results and caveats: A motif in TCR beta, a set of under ten highly homologous variants, appeared characteristic of ankylosing spondylitis blood. Reportedly, matched ankylosing spondylitis synovial fluid was significantly enriched for disease-linked clones.

MiXCR was run by TCRdb on the 5' RACE reads, yielding one entry per CDR3 protein. The sample lists some 270,000 distinct CDR3 sequences, under 35% seen once, with around 4.5% in the top ten. Points on this clonotype: The antigen remains undetermined.

This sequence was found in a male donor with ankylosing spondylitis or in good health (not recorded which). The sequenced sample was blood, either unsorted or a sorted T cell fraction (not recorded which). The chain couples TRBV12-3 or TRBV12-4 to TRBJ2-7; D not resolved. The CDR3 loop is CASSLGQIYEQYF. The CDR3 DNA follows: TGTGCCAGCAGTTTAGGACAAATCTACGAGCAGTACTTC.